This is a list of T cell receptor beta chains from one sample in a study of blood T cells in healthy people across ages. Each CDR3 protein is one row after TCRdb ran MiXCR on the 5' RACE reads. This table holds approximately 800,000 distinct CDR3 sequences, about 48% found once. The specimen sequenced was blood. These receptors originate from a man at least 80 years old in good health. Each CDR3 is given without its conserved first and last residue. Expanded clones are given a class, and other clones once, few, many or no size at all.

clone_size,v_call,cdr3_aa
-,TRBV29-1,SVGQVPGPEAF
-,TRBV4-1,ASSLQGWSNEKLF
-,TRBV12-5,ASDRGLGTEAF
-,TRBV19,ASSIGSTETQY
few,TRBV20-1,SAFKVGTGYGYT
-,TRBV10-3,AISSRGGRAANEQY
-,TRBV2,ASSEAVEAF
few,TRBV7-2,ASSLDPGSQY
few,TRBV7-2,ASSLQGSTYEQY
-,TRBV2,ASRDGRSTDTQY
few,TRBV5-4,ASSPSGFYGYT
-,TRBV7-2,ASTSGTGGNYGYT
-,TRBV7-9,ASSLAGTGIQETQY
few,TRBV6-5,ASSYSGQGDTQY
few,TRBV3-1,ASSRPGTGLSYEQY
-,TRBV12-3/TRBV12-4,ASSLGRVGGYT
few,TRBV20-1,SARGTTKETQY
-,TRBV2,ASSDLVAGVDTGELF
few,TRBV27,ASSPYQNTGELF
few,TRBV3-1,ASSHGTTYNEQF
few,TRBV4-2,ASSQDISSEQY
few,TRBV27,ASSFLWASGSNEQF
-,TRBV7-9,ASSSGIYHEQF
-,TRBV7-2,ASSREQGNTEAF
few,TRBV27,ASSFPGLAGPYEQY
-,TRBV18,ASSPPSLAETQY
few,TRBV7-8,ASRRGDSGANVLT
few,TRBV4-2,ASSAAASSYEQY
-,TRBV29-1,SGGPSDTQY
once,TRBV18,ASSPGPEHRYAY
few,TRBV12-3/TRBV12-4,ASSPLGRPTWF
-,TRBV3-1,ASSQKSSTEAF
-,TRBV7-9,ASSFSAGRVPTSVEQY
few,TRBV5-6,ASSLGRNLPYEQY
few,TRBV27,ASSSPGRVYGYT
-,TRBV20-1,SAEVASGSYEQY
-,TRBV5-1,ASSRASGSWNEQF
-,TRBV29-1,SVEGRTNEKLF
-,TRBV7-9,ASSLGASGPLGEF
-,TRBV7-9,ASSPATPTQY
-,TRBV28,ASTHTGGLYNEQF
-,TRBV7-9,ASSFFRGGSNEKLF
-,TRBV3-1,ASSTRVRGYAY
-,TRBV7-3,ASSLLDRVSGYT
once,TRBV2,ASGTLKGSGAMNEQF
-,TRBV28,AISTFQETQY
-,TRBV6-6,ASSSQGRYNEQF
-,TRBV9,ASSVNPAISSGANVLT
-,TRBV20-1,SANRGGGLGYT
-,TRBV10-3,AIRGDYQAFEQY
many,TRBV14,ASSHRKTQSSYEQY